The 5 T cell receptor beta chains below were found in one sample sequenced in a study of monozygotic twins with inflammatory bowel disease. TCRdb reworked the 5' RACE reads into one entry per CDR3 protein, no DNA. The listing records about 420,000 distinct CDR3 sequences. Source material: blood. These receptors originate from a human donor with ulcerative colitis or Crohn's disease, or a healthy co-twin of an affected twin (not recorded which).

The J gene is TRBJ2-1, the V gene TRBV29-1. CDR3 length: 13 residues. Germline-derived CDR1 and CDR2 are SQVTM and ANQGSEA. CDR3 amino acids: CSAPTGPYNEQFF.

The gene calls are TRBV12-3 or TRBV12-4 and TRBJ1-5; the D call of TRBD1 rests on TCRdb alone, since no DNA is present to check it. The CDR3 spans 14 residues. The CDR3 sequence: CASRITGSTQPQHF.

The chain is built from TRBV5-4 and TRBJ1-6. This CDR3 is built from 15 residues. Germline loops: CDR1 SGHNT, CDR2 YYREEE (reference sequence). The chain's CDR3 is CASTLGLQGNSPLHF.

The V call is TRBV6-1, the J call TRBJ2-2; as DNA is missing, the TRBD1 call by TCRdb cannot be tested. The germline gives CDR1 MNHNS, CDR2 SASEGT. The CDR3 covers 15 residues. CDR3: CASRAQTGFSGELFF.

The CDR3 loop is CASRSALAGVLMGAFF. The J gene is TRBJ2-1, the V gene TRBV5-1; TCRdb reports TRBD2, a call that lacks DNA to check it against. Germline lookup yields CDR1 SGHRS and CDR2 YFSETQ. This CDR3 has 16 amino acids.